This TCR beta chain was sequenced for a study of Graves' ophthalmopathy and Graves' hyperthyroidism. The junction had 9 bases not matched to a gene; V was cut back by 5 bases and J by 1 base. CDR3 length: 18 amino acids. CDR1 is SGHTA and CDR2 is FQGNSA in the germline V gene. For repertoire sequencing, the TCR beta CDR3 regions were amplified from RNA transcripts. HTBI-primed RT-PCR formed the first round, and a multiplex PCR formed the second. TCRdb reprocessed the multiplex PCR reads with MiXCR, giving one entry per CDR3 protein. The sample records 450,000 to 600,000 distinct CDR3 sequences, under 40% being singletons.

The sample consisted of peripheral blood or thyroid tissue (not recorded which). This chain joins TRBV7-2 and TRBJ2-2; 11 nucleotides align to TRBD2. The sequence was collected from an adult man with Graves' hyperthyroidism. CDR3 loop: CASSQDLLAGGNTGELFF. The CDR3 DNA reads TGTGCCAGCAGCCAAGATCTGCTAGCGGGAGGGAACACCGGGGAGCTGTTTTTT.